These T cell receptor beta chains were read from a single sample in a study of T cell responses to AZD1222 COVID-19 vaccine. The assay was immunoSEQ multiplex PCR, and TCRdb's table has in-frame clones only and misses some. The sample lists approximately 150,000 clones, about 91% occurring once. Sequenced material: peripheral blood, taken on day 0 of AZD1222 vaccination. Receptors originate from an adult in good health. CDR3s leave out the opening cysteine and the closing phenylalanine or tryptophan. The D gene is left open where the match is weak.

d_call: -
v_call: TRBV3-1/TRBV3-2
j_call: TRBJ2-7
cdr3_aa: ASSQTNYEQY

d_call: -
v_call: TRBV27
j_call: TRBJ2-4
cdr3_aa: ASSLGPSWAKNIQY

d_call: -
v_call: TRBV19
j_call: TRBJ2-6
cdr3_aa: ASSILAPLQGANVLT

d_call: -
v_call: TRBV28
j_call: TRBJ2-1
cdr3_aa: ASSPLLRFSSYNEQF

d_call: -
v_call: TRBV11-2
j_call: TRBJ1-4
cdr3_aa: ASSLGGGVEKLF

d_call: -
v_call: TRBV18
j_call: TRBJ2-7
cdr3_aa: ASSPAETGSYEQY

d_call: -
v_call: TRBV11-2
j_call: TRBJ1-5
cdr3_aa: ASSLFPFGPGGNQPQH

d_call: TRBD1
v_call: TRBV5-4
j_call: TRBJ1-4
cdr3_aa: ASSSGTGAEKLF

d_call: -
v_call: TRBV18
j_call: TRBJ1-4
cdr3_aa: ASSPGRSMANEKLF

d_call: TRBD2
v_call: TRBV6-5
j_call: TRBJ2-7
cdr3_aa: ASRGAGAYEQY

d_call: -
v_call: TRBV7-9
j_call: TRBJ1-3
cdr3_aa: ASKARSSGNTIY

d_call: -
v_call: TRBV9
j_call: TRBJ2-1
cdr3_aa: ASSVGGEPGTLGNEQF

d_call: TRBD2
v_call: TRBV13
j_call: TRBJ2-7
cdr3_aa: ASSFRGESYEQY

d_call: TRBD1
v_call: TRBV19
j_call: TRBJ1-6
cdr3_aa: ASSGGAGNSPLH

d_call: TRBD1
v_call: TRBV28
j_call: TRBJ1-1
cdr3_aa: ASSQRVYRGRPHEAF

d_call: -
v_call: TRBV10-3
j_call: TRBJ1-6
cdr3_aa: AISESGGSGSSYNSPLH

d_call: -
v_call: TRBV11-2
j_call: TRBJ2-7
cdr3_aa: ASSPAGYEQY

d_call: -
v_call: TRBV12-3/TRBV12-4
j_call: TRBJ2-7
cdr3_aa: ARRHEQY

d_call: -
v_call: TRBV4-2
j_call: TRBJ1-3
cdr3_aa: ASSPGGTLGSGNTIY

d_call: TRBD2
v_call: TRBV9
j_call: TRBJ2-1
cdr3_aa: ASSVAEGGREEQF

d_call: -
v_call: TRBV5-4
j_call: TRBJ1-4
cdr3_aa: ASTLAGTNEKLF

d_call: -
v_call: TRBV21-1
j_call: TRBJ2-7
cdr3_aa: ASSSYKDSYEQY

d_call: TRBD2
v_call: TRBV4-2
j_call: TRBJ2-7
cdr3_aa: ASSQDPLADEQY

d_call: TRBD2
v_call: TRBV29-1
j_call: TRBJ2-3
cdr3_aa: SVRTSGGTDTQY

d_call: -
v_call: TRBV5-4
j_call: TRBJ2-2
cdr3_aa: ASSPLGGPNTGELF

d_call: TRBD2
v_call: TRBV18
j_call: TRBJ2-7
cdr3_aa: ASSPELAVSYEQY

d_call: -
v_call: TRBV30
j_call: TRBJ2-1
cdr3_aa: AWSGGGSYNEQF

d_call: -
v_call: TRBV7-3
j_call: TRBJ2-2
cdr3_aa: ASSLRPSGELF

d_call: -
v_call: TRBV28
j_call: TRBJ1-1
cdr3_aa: ASPPAGRNTEAF

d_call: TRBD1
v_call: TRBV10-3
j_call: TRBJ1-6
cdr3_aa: AISDGTASISPLH

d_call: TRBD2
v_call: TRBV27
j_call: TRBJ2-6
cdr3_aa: ASSYRTSGISGANVLT

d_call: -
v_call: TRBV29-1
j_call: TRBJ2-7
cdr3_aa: SVAAGHEQY

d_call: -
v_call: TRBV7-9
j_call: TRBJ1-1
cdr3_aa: ASSSAGFPEAF

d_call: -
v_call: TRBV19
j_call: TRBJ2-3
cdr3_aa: ASSRGLSTDTQY

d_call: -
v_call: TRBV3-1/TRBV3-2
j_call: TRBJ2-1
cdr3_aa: ASSQDLAYNEQF

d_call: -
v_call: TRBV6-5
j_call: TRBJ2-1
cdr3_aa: ASTKQGKREQF

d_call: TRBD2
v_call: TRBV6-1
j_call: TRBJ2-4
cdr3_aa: ASSEREGGEDIQY

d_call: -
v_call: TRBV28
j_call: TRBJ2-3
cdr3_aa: ASSLTDRWDTQY

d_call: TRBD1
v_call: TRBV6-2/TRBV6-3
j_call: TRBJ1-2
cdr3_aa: ASSYPPLSVRGTGYGYT

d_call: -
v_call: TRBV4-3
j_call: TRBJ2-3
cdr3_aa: ASSQDWGPGTDTQY

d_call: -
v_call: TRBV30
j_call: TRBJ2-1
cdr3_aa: AWSGGTGGGNEQF

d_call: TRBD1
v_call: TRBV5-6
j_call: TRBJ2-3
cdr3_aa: ASSPPGQGPQY

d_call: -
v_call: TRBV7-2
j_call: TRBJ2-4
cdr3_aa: ASSLAGSFDIQY

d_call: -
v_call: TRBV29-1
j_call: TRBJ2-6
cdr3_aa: SVETSGANVLT